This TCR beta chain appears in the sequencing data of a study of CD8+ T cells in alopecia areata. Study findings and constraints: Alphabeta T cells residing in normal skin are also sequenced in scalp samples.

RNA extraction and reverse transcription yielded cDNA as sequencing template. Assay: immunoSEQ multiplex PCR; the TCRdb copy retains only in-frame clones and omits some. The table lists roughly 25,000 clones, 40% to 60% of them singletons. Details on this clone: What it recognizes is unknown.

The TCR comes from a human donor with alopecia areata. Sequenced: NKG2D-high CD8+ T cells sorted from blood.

The CDR3 spells CASSVNSLYGYTF. CDR3 DNA sequence: TGTGCCAGCAGCGTTAACTCCCTCTATGGCTACACCTTC. V gene TRBV9 combines with J gene TRBJ1-2; no definite D call. Trimming pared 2 bases from V and 4 bases from J, leaving 9 bases between. Germline assignment: CDR1 SGDLS and CDR2 YYNGEE. The CDR3 extends over 13 amino acids.